The text below deals with one TCR beta chain. What antigen it recognizes has not been identified. No base quality information exists; no much larger clone differs at one position. The source of the sample is a study of sequential checkpoint blockade in melanoma (dated by TCRdb to about 2019). In terms of the full investigation: Using 1:1 randomization, the trial assigned patients either to first-line nivolumab followed by ipilimumab (arm A) or to ipilimumab followed by nivolumab (arm B). Both trial sequences were followed by maintenance nivolumab.

TCRbeta CDR3 regions were immunosequenced from genomic DNA with the immunoSEQ Assay. Before high-throughput sequencing, the genomic DNA was amplified using bias-controlled multiplex PCR. Per the authors' processing: To quantify the absolute abundance of each unique TCRbeta CDR3 region, the sequences were collapsed and filtered. Clonality, defined as 1 minus Pielou's evenness, was calculated using only productive rearrangements. Clones with significantly greater frequencies in on-treatment versus baseline samples were identified using a previously published method. The table comes from immuneACCESS by way of TCRdb, which keeps in-frame sequences with V and J called. Part of the clones is missing from these tables; in studies checked, under half for an unresolved V gene and the rest for unknown reasons. V and J calls and clone size are those listed in that table; D and trimming were worked out from the DNA. This sample gives over 15,000 clones in total; approximately 70% of them show up just once. The top ten constitute roughly an eighth of the sample.

Summary of the overall study and its limitations: The response-prediction model combining TCR metrics and mutation burden needs validation in larger, independent patient cohorts.

The V and J ends are trimmed by 6 bases and 3 bases, leaving 15 bases between them. In the germline V gene (reference sequence), CDR1 corresponds to MNHEY and CDR2 to SMNVEV. The CDR3 measures 15 amino acids from cysteine to phenylalanine. Only CDR3 DNA is held: 45 bases, read in frame from base 1. The treatment or condition label, read with the paper, signifies: randomized to nivolumab then ipilimumab (arm A) or the reverse (arm B). None of the trial patients had been given prior DNA-damaging chemotherapy. Thawed PBMCs were sorted on a FACS Aria II flow cytometer to isolate live CD3+CD8+ cells negative for CD19 and CD56. CheckMate 064, a randomized, open-label phase II trial of sequential checkpoint blockade, was the source of the samples, all of which came from patients with melanoma. Peripheral blood mononuclear cells were collected by leukapheresis, purified with Ficoll-Paque, and frozen in human serum with roughly 9.9% DMSO. Right after sorting, the blood CD3+CD8+ cells were verified to be >95% pure, and DNA extraction followed.

The source was CD8+ T cells sorted from blood (inferred from file names), collected from a patient given nivolumab and ipilimumab in sequence. The chain couples TRBV27 to TRBJ1-5; the D region possibly corresponds to TRBD1 (6 bases align). The clonotype originates from a human donor with melanoma. The CDR3 sequence is CASSARGGYNQPQHF. The sequenced DNA is TGTGCCAGCAGCGCTCGCGGGGGCTACAATCAGCCCCAGCATTTT.